This paragraph covers one T cell receptor beta chain sequence. The data were obtained in a study of control samples from healthy donors and cancer patients. The germline gives CDR1 LGHDT, CDR2 YNNKEL (reference sequence). V lost 1 base, J lost 0 bases, and 10 bases stayed unmatched. This CDR3 region has 20 residues. Method: immunoSEQ multiplex PCR; TCRdb's copy keeps in-frame clones and lacks some. In all, the sample yields approximately 190,000 clones. The sample comprised blood. The TCR originated in a woman in her twenties or thirties in good health. The rearrangement links TRBV3-1 (or the pseudogene TRBV3-2) to TRBJ2-6; 9 bases are shared with TRBD1. The CDR3 DNA follows: TGTGCCAGCAGCCAAGCCCCCCCGGGACAGGGTAACTCTGGGGCCAACGTCCTGACTTTC. Its translation is CASSQAPPGQGNSGANVLTF.